The clone carrying this T cell receptor beta chain was detected many times. The antigen is not known. Exclusion followed for patients with uncontrolled infection, other autoimmune disease, pregnancy or lactation. Diagnoses used clinical symptoms, serum thyroxine and TRAb, thyroid ultrasound and orbital computed tomography. This record comes from a study of T cells in Graves' hyperthyroidism and ophthalmopathy. Amplification of TCR beta CDR3 regions used RNA as the template. HTBI primers drove first-round RT-PCR of the TCR CDR3. TCRdb recomputed calls from the multiplex PCR reads with MiXCR, one row per CDR3 protein. In the table there are around 350,000 distinct CDR3 sequences, about 18% of which are singletons. Whole-study findings and limits: In simple terms, a model built on 13 V-J features told ophthalmopathy apart from stable hyperthyroidism.

This CDR3 has 20 amino acids. V lost 0 bases and J lost 0; bases outside the gene matches: 10. CDR1 and CDR2 from the germline V gene are SGHAT and FQNNGV. V and J are TRBV11-2 and TRBJ2-2; TRBD2 agrees at 10 bases. Material: blood. This sequence was found in a woman between 25 and 40 years old with Graves' hyperthyroidism that later progressed to Graves' ophthalmopathy. The CDR3 sequence is CASSLDSGWLAGANTGELFF. DNA of the CDR3: TGTGCCAGCAGCTTAGACAGCGGTTGGCTAGCGGGAGCGAACACCGGGGAGCTGTTTTTT.